This is a list of T cell receptor beta chains from one sample in a study of technical replicates of blood from several donors. Only in-frame clones appear in the TCRdb table, and some are missing; sequencing was by immunoSEQ multiplex PCR. The sample yields around 67,000 clones, roughly 90% seen once. The sequenced sample was T cells isolated from PBMCs. These receptors all stem from a human donor in good health. The CDR3 runs from the conserved cysteine through the conserved F or W. Fields, in order: V gene, J gene, CDR3 protein.

>TRBV7-8|TRBJ2-2
CASSLQRGNAGELFF
>TRBV6-6|TRBJ1-2
CASSYSTGASYGYTF
>TRBV6-5|TRBJ2-7
CASRPGLADLYEQYF
>TRBV30|TRBJ1-5
CAWSVNYNQPQHF
>TRBV30|TRBJ2-3
CAWSQGNTDTQYF
>TRBV29-1|TRBJ2-6
CSVWGQPTSGANVLTF
>TRBV6-5|TRBJ2-7
CASSYSGTGGYEQYF
>TRBV7-2|TRBJ1-1
CASSLAGTGGKVDQAFF
>TRBV7-9|TRBJ1-2
CASSLVGSFGQVTYGYTF
>TRBV2|TRBJ1-1
CASHETGFSTTEAFF
>TRBV11-3|TRBJ2-2
CASSLEVGQGGELFF
>TRBV30|TRBJ2-2
CAWSVTSWVTGELFF
>TRBV29-1|TRBJ2-7
CSVVFSGMYEQYF
>TRBV6-5|TRBJ1-2
CASSSSGQGGGYTF
>TRBV19|TRBJ2-7
CASSPTGFGYEQYF
>TRBV4-1|TRBJ2-1
CATSASGLYNEQFF
>TRBV4-2|TRBJ2-3
CASSQEGAADTQYF
>TRBV5-4|TRBJ2-1
CASSREGEQFF
>TRBV27|TRBJ1-3
CASRRGTGNTIYF
>TRBV13|TRBJ2-7
CASSLGGQGNYEQYF
>TRBV7-6|TRBJ2-2
CASSPGTHLGIGELFF
>TRBV28|TRBJ2-7
CASSFGREGLGGEQYF
>TRBV7-2|TRBJ1-2
CASSGLGRALNYGYTF
>TRBV28|TRBJ2-2
CASSWAGYTGELFF
>TRBV10-3|TRBJ2-5
CAISEVRSQETQYF
>TRBV18|TRBJ2-3
CASSQAGGGQYF
>TRBV6-1|TRBJ1-1
CASSSTVNTEAFF
>TRBV6-6|TRBJ1-2
CASWAGYGYTF
>TRBV6-4|TRBJ2-2
CASSEDRAGELFF
>TRBV18|TRBJ2-7
CASSSTTLGLGSYEQYF
>TRBV7-2|TRBJ1-1
CASSLATGMNTEAFF
>TRBV25-1|TRBJ1-1
CASRARQGQNTEAFF
>TRBV9|TRBJ2-7
CASSFRGGSYEQYF
>TRBV6-5|TRBJ2-7
CASSYGAAGGVEQYF
>TRBV7-2|TRBJ2-1
CASSRTGGVGNEQFF
>TRBV4-1|TRBJ2-2
CASSQDIGTGELFF
>TRBV27|TRBJ1-1
CASSQQVNTEAFF
>TRBV27|TRBJ1-2
CASSLLGGNYGYTF
>TRBV7-2|TRBJ2-7
CASSLTSGSSYEQYF
>TRBV25-1|TRBJ2-7
CASSEPGQGAEQYF